This T cell receptor beta chain was retrieved from a study of cytomegalovirus exposure and HLA in healthy donors. Broader study findings: Around 18,000 TCR beta sequences were associated with HLA alleles at 0.05 false discovery rate in a later analysis.

The CDR3 is 16 residues long. After removal of 2 bases from V and 3 bases from J, the junction contained 7 bases not matched to a gene. CDR1 and CDR2 (germline): SGHRS, YFSETQ. The PCR made use of 60 Vbeta and 13 Jbeta primers. Per the authors' pipeline: Approximately 9.9 million shared chains were among the roughly 80 million unique TCR beta chains that a later analysis counted. Clones were sequenced by immunoSEQ multiplex PCR, and TCRdb holds only the in-frame ones, with some missing. V and J calls and clone size are those listed in that table; D and trimming were worked out from the DNA. The sample holds about 160,000 clones, roughly 80% seen once. As concerns this clone: Its target is not known.

The chain has TRBV5-1 and TRBJ2-4, with 8 bases lining up with TRBD2. The TCR comes from a woman between 25 and 40 years old in good health and CMV-seropositive. The sequenced material came from PBMCs. In DNA form, the CDR3 reads TGCGCCAGCAGCTTCTACCTCCGGGGGGGCAAAAACATTCAGTACTTC. Amino acid sequence: CASSFYLRGGKNIQYF.